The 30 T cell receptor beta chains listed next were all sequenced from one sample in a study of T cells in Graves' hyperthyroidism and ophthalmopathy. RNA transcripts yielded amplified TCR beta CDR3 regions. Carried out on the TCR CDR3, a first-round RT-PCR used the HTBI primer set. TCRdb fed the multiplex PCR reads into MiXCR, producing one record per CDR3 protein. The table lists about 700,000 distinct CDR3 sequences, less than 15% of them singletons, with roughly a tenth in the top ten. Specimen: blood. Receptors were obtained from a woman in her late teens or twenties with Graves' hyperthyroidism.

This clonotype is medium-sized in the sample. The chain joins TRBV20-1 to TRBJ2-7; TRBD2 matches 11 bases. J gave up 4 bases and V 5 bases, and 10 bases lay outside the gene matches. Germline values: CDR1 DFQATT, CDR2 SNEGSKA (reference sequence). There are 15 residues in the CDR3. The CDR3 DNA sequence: TGCAGTGCTGAAGGGACTAGCGGAGGGGCTTACGAGCAGTACTTC. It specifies CSAEGTSGGAYEQYF.

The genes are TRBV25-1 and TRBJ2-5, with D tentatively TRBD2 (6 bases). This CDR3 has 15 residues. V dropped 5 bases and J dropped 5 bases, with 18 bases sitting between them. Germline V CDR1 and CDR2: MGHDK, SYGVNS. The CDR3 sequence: CASSTSKRGRETQYF. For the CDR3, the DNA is TGTGCCAGCAGTACCTCTAAACGTGGGAGGGAGACCCAGTACTTC. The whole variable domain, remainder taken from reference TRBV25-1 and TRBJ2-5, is EADIYQTPRYLVIGTGKKITLECSQTMGHDKMYWYQQDPGMELHLIHYSYGVNSTEKGDLSSESTVSRIRTEHFPLTLESARPSHTSQYLCASSTSKRGRETQYFGPGTRLLVL.

The chain's CDR3 is CASSELYPLGEQYF. The CDR3 nucleotides are TGCGCCAGCAGTGAGCTGTACCCCTTGGGCGAGCAGTACTTC. The chain uses TRBV10-2 and TRBJ2-7, with unresolved D. Germline values: CDR1 WSHSY, CDR2 SAAADI. The ends were cut back, 2 bases at V and 6 bases at J, with 14 bases in the middle. The CDR3 runs to 14 residues.

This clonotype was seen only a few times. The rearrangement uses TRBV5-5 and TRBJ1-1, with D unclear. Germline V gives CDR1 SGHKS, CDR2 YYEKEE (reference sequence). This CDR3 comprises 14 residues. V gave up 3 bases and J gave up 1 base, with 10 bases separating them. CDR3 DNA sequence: TGTGCCAGCAGCTCGTACGTAGAGAACACTGAAGCTTTCTTT. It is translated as CASSSYVENTEAFF.

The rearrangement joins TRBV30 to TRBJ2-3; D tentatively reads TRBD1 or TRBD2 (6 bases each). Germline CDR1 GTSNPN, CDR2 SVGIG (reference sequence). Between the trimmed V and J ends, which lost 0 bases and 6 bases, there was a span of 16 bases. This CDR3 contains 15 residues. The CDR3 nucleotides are TGTGCCTGGAGTGTACTGGGGGGCGGAGGGGATACGCAGTATTTT. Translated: CAWSVLGGGGDTQYF.

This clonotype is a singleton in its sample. The CDR3 reads CASSLAGKNEQFF. CDR3 DNA: TGCGCCAGCAGCCTAGCAGGGAAGAATGAGCAGTTCTTC. The chain combines TRBV4-1 with TRBJ2-1, with D maybe TRBD1 (5 bases). Germline CDR1 and CDR2: MGHRA and YSYEKL. The CDR3 is made up of 13 amino acids. The V end lost 4 bases, the J end lost 7 bases, and 11 bases lay between the germline ends.

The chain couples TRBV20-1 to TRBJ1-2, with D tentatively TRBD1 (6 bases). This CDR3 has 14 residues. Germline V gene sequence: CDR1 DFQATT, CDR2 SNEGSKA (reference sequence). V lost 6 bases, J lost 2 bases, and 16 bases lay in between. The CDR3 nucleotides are TGCAGTGCCGGAACGACAGGATTCAACTATGGCTACACCTTC. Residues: CSAGTTGFNYGYTF.

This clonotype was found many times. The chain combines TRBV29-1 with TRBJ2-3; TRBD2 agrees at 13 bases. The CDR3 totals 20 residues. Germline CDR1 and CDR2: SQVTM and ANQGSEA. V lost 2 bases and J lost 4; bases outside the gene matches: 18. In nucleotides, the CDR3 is TGCAGCGTTGAATTTCTGCCGAGGACTAGCGGGAGTCTTAGCCCAGATACGCAGTATTTT. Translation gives CSVEFLPRTSGSLSPDTQYF.

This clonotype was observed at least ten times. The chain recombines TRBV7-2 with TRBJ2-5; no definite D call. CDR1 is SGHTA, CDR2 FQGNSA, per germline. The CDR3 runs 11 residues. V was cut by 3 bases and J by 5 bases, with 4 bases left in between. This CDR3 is CASSFLETQYF. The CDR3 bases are TGTGCCAGCAGCTTTCTGGAGACCCAGTACTTC.

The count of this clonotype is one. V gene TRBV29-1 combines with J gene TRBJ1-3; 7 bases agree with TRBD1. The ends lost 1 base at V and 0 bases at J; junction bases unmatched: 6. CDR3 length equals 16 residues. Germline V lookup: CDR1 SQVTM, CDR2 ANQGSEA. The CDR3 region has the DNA TGCAGCGTTGAAGGATTCGACAGGGCCTCTGGAAACACCATATATTTT. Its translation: CSVEGFDRASGNTIYF.

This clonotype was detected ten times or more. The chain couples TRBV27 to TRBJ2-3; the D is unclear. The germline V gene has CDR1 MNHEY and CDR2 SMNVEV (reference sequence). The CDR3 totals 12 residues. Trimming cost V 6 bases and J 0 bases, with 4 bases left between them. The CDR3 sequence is CASRVSTDTQYF. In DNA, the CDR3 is TGTGCCAGCAGGGTTAGCACAGATACGCAGTATTTT.

The CDR3 nucleotides read TGCGCCAGCAGCCAAACCGGGACAGTTTACGAGCAGTACTTC. Encoded protein: CASSQTGTVYEQYF. The chain links TRBV4-3 to TRBJ2-7; 7 positions agree with TRBD1. Losses at the gene ends were 2 bases for V and 4 bases for J; bases not matched to a gene: 5. CDR1 LGHNA and CDR2 YSLEER come from the germline V gene. There are 14 residues in the CDR3.

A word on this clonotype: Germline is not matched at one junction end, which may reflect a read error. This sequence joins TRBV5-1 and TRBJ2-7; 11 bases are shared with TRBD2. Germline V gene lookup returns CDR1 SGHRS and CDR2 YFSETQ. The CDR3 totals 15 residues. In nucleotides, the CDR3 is TGTGCCAGCAGCCCTCCTACTAGCGGGAGTGGCGAGCAGTACTTC. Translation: CASSPPTSGSGEQYF.

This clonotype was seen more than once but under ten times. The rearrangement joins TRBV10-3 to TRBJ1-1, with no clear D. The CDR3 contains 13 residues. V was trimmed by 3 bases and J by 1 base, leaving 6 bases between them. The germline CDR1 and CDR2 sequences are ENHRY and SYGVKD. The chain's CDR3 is CAISDTANTEAFF. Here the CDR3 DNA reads TGTGCCATCAGTGACACAGCGAACACTGAAGCTTTCTTT.

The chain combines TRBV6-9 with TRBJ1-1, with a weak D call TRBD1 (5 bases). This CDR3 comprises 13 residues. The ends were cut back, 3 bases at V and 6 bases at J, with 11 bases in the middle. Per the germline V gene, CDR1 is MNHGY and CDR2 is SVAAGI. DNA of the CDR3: TGTGCCAGCAGTTACGACGGGGGAGCTGAAGCTTTCTTT. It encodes CASSYDGGAEAFF.

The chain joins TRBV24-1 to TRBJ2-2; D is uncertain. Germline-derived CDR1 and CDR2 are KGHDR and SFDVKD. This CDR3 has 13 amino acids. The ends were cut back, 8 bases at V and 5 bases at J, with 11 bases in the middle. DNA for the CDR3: TGTGCCACCACCAGCCCCGTGACCGGGGAGCTGTTTTTT. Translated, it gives CATTSPVTGELFF.

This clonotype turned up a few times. CDR3 nucleotide sequence: TGCAGTGCTCGAAGACTAGCCTTGAGCTCCTACAATGAGCAGTTCTTC. Translated: CSARRLALSSYNEQFF. The rearrangement uses TRBV20-1 and TRBJ2-1, with 7 bases identical to TRBD2. V dropped 5 bases and J dropped 0; count of bases not matched to a gene: 10. Germline V gives CDR1 DFQATT, CDR2 SNEGSKA (reference sequence). CDR3 size: 16 residues.

The DNA for the CDR3 is TGTGCCTGGAGTGTACAAGGGACAGGCGACGGCTACACCTTC. This gives the protein CAWSVQGTGDGYTF. The V call is TRBV30, the J call TRBJ1-2; 8 bases map to TRBD1. In germline, CDR1 is GTSNPN, CDR2 SVGIG (reference sequence). This CDR3 region has 14 residues. V was pared by 0 bases and J by 8 bases, with 8 bases of the junction left unmatched.

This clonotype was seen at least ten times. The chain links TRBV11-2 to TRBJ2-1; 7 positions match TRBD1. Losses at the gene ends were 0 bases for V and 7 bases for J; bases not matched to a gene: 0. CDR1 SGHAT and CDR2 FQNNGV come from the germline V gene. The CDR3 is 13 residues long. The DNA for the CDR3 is TGTGCCAGCAGCTTAGAGACAGGGAATGAGCAGTTCTTC. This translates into CASSLETGNEQFF.

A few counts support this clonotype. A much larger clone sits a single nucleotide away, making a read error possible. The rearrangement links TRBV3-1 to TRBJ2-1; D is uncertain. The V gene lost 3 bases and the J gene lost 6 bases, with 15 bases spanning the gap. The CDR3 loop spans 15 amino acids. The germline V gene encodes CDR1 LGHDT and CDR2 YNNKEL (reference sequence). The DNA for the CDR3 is TGTGCCAGCAGCCATCCGGAAAGGTTTGGCAATGAGCAGTTCTTC. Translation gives CASSHPERFGNEQFF.

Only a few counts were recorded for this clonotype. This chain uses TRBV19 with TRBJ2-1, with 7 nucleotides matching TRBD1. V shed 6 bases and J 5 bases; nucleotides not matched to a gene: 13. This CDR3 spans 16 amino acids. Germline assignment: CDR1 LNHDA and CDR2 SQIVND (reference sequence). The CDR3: CASSTGAGTSHNEQFF. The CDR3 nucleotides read TGTGCCAGTAGCACAGGGGCCGGGACGAGCCACAATGAGCAGTTCTTC.

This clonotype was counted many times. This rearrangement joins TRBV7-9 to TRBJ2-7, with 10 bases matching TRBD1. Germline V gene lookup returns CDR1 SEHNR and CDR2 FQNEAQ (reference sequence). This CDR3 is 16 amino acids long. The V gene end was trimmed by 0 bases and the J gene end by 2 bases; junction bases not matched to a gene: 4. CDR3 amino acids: CASSLAVGTGAYEQYF. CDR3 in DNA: TGTGCCAGCAGCTTAGCGGTTGGGACAGGGGCCTACGAGCAGTACTTC.

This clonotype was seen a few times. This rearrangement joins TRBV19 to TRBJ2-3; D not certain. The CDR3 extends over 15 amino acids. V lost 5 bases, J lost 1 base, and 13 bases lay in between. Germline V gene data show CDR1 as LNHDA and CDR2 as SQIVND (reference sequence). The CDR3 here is CASSVGAGRTDTQYF. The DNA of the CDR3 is TGTGCCAGTAGTGTGGGTGCAGGCCGCACAGATACGCAGTATTTT.

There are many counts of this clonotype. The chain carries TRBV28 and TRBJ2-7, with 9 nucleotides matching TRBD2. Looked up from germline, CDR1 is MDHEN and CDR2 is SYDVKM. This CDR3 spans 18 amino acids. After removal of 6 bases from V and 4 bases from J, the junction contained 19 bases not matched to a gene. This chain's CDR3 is CASRVYPMGPSGRYEQYF. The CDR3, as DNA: TGTGCCAGCAGAGTTTACCCCATGGGTCCCAGCGGGAGGTACGAGCAGTACTTC.

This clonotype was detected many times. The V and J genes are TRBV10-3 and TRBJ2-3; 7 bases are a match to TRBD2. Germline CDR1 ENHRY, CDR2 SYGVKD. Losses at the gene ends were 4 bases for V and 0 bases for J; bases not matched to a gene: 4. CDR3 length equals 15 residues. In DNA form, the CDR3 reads TGTGCCATCAGTGCGATTAGCGGGAGCACAGATACGCAGTATTTT. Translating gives CAISAISGSTDTQYF.

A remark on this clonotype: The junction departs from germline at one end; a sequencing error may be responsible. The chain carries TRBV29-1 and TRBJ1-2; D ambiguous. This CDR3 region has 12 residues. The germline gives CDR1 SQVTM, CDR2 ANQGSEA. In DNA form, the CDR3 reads TGCAGCGTTAGTGGGGATAACTATGGCCACACCTTC. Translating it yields CSVSGDNYGHTF.

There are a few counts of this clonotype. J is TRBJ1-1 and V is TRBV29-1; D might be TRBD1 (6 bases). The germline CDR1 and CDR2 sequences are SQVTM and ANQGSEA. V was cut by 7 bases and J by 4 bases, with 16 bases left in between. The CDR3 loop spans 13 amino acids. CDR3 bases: TGCAGCGATCTACAGGGTATTAGCACTGAAGCTTTCTTT. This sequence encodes CSDLQGISTEAFF.

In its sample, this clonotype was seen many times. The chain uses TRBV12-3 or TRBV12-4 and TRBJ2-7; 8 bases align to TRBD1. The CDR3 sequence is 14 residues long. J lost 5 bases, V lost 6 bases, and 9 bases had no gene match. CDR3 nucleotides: TGTGCCAGCAGCCTCTGGCAGGGGGCAGACGAGCAGTACTTC. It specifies CASSLWQGADEQYF.

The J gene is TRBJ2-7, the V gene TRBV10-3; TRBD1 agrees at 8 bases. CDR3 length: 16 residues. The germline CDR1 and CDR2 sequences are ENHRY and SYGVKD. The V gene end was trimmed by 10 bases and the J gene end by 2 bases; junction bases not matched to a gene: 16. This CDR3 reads CATALRPGQDTYEQYF. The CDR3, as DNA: TGTGCCACAGCCCTCCGACCGGGACAGGATACCTACGAGCAGTACTTC.

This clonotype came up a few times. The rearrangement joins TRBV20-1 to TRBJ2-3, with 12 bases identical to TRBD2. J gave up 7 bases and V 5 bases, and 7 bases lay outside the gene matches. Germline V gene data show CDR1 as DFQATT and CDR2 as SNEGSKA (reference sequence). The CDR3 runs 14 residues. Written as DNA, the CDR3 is TGCAGTGCTTTTCTAGCGGGAGGGTTAAATACGCAGTATTTT. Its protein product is CSAFLAGGLNTQYF.